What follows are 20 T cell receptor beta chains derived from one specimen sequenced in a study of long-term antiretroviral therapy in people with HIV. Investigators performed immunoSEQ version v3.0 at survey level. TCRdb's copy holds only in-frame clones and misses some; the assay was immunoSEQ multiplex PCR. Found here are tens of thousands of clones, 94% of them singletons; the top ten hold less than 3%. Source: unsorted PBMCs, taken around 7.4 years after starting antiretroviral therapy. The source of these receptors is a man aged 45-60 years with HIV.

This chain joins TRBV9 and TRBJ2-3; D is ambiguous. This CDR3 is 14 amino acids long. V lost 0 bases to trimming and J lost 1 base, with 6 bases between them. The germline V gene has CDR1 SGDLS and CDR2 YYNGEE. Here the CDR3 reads CASSVAQRTDTQYF. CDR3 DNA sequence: TGTGCCAGCAGCGTAGCTCAGCGCACAGATACGCAGTATTTT.

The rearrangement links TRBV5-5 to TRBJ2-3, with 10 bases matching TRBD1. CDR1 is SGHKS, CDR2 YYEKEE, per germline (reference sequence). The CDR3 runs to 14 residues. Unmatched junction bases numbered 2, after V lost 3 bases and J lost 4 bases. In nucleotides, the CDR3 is TGTGCCAGCAGCTCGGGACAGGGGCCAGATACGCAGTATTTT. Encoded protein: CASSSGQGPDTQYF.

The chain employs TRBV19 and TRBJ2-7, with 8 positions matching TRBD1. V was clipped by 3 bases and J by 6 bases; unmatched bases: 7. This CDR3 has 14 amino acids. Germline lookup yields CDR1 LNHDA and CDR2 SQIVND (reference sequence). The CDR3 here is CASSMTGEAPEQYF. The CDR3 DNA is TGTGCCAGTAGTATGACAGGGGAGGCCCCCGAGCAGTACTTC. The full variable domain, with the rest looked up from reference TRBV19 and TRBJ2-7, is DGGITQSPKYLFRKEGQNVTLSCEQNLNHDAMYWYRQDPGQGLRLIYYSQIVNDFQKGDIAEGYSVSREKKESFPLTVTSAQKNPTAFYLCASSMTGEAPEQYFGPGTRLTVT.

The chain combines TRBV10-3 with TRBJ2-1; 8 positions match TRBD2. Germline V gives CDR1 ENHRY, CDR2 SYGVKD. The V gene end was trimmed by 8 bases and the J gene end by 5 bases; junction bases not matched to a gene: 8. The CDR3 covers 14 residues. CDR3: CAISGGRKDNEQFF. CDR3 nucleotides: TGTGCCATCTCGGGGGGGCGCAAGGACAATGAGCAGTTCTTC.

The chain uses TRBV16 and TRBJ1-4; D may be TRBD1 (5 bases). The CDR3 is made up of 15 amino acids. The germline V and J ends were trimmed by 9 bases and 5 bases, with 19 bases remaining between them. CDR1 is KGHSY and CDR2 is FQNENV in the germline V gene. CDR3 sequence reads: CASPPRDASNEKLFF. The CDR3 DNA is TGTGCCAGTCCGCCTAGGGACGCATCCAATGAAAAACTGTTTTTT. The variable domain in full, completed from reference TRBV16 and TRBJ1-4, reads GEEVAQTPKHLVRGEGQKAKLYCAPIKGHSYVFWYQQVLKNEFKFLISFQNENVFDETGMPKERFSAKCLPNSPCSLEIQATKLEDSAVYFCASPPRDASNEKLFFGSGTQLSVL.

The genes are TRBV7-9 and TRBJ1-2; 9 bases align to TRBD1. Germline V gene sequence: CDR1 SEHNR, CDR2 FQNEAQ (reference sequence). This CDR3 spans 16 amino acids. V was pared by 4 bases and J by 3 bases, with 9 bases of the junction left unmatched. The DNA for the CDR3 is TGTGCCAGCAGCTCGCGGACAGGGGCATTGGACTATGGCTACACCTTC. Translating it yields CASSSRTGALDYGYTF.

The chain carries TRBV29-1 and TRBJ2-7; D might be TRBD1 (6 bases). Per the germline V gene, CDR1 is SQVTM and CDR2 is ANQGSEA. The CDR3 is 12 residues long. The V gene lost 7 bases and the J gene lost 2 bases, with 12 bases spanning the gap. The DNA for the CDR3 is TGCAGCGGTCTAGGGGACACCTACGAGCAGTACTTC. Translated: CSGLGDTYEQYF.

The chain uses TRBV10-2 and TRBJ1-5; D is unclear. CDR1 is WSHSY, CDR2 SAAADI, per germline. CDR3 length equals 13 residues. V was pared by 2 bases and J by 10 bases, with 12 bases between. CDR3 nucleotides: TGCGCCAGCAGTGAGAATCCGGGAGTTCCCCAGCATTTT. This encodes CASSENPGVPQHF.

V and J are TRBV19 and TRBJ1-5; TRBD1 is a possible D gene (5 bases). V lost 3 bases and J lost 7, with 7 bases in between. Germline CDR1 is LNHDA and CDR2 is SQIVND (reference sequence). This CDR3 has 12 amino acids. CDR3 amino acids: CASSISGQPQHF. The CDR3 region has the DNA TGTGCCAGTAGTATTTCAGGGCAGCCCCAGCATTTT.

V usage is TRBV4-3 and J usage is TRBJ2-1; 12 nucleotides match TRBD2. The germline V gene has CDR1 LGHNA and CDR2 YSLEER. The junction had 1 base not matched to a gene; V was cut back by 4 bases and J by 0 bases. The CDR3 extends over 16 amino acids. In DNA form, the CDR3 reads TGCGCCAGCAGCCCGGGACTAGCGGGCTCCTACAATGAGCAGTTCTTC. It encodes CASSPGLAGSYNEQFF.

CDR3 nucleotides: TGTGCCACCAGCAGGGCTGACAGGGGCTGGCAGCCCCAGCATTTT. Encoded protein: CATSRADRGWQPQHF. This chain links TRBV15 with TRBJ1-5, with 8 bases identical to TRBD1. This CDR3 contains 15 residues. J was trimmed by 7 bases and V by 3 bases; bases with no gene match: 8. Germline V gene lookup returns CDR1 LNHNV and CDR2 YYDKDF (reference sequence).

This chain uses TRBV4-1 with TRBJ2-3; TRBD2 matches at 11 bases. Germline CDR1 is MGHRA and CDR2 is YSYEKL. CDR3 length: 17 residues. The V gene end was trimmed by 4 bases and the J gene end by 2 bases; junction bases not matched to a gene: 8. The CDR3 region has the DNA TGCGCCAGCAGCCCCCTTTTACTAGCGGGGGTCACAGATACGCAGTATTTT. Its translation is CASSPLLLAGVTDTQYF.

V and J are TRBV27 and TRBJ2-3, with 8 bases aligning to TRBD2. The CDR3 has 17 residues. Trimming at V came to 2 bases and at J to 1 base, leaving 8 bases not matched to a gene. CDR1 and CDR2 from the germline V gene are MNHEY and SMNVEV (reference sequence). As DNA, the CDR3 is TGTGCCAGCAGTTTAGCCGTCGGGGGGGATCGCACAGATACGCAGTATTTT. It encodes CASSLAVGGDRTDTQYF.

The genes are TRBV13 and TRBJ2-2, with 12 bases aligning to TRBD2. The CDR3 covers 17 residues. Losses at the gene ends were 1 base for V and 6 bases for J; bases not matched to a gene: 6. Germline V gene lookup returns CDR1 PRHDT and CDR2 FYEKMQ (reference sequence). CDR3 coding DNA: TGTGCCAGCAGCTTAGCCCCTCTAGCGGGGGGGCCCGGGGAGCTGTTTTTT. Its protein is CASSLAPLAGGPGELFF.

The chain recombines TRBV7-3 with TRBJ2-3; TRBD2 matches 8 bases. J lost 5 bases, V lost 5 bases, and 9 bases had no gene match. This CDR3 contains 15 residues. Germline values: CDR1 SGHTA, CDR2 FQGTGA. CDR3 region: CASSQAGAPGDTQYF. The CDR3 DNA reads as TGTGCCAGCAGCCAAGCGGGGGCGCCGGGAGATACGCAGTATTTT. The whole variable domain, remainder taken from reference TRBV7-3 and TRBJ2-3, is GAGVSQTPSNKVTEKGKYVELRCDPISGHTALYWYRQSLGQGPEFLIYFQGTGAADDSGLPNDRFFAVRPEGSVSTLKIQRTERGDSAVYLCASSQAGAPGDTQYFGPGTRLTVL.

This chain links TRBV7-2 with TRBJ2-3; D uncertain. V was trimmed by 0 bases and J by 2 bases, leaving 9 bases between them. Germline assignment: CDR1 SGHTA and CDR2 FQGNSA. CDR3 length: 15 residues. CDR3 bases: TGTGCCAGCAGCTTAGCGCTAGGCTTCACAGATACGCAGTATTTT. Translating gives CASSLALGFTDTQYF.

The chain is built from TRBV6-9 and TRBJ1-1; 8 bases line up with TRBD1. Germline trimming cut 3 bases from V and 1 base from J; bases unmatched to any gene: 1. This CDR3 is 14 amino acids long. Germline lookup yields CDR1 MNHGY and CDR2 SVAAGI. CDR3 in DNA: TGTGCCAGCAGTTACGGACAGGGGAACACTGAAGCTTTCTTT. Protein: CASSYGQGNTEAFF.

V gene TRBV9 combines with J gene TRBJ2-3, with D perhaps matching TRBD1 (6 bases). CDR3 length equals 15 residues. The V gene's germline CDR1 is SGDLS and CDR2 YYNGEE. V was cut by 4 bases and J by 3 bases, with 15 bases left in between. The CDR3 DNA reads TGTGCCAGCAGCTCCCGGACAGTAAATACAGATACGCAGTATTTT. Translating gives CASSSRTVNTDTQYF.

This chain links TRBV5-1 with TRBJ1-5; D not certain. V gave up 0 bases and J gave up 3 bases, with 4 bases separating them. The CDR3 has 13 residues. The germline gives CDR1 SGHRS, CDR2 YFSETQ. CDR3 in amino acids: CASSLDVNQPQHF. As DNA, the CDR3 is TGCGCCAGCAGCTTGGATGTCAATCAGCCCCAGCATTTT. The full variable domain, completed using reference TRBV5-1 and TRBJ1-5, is KAGVTQTPRYLIKTRGQQVTLSCSPISGHRSVSWYQQTPGQGLQFLFEYFSETQRNKGNFPGRFSGRQFSNSRSEMNVSTLELGDSALYLCASSLDVNQPQHFGDGTRLSIL.

In DNA form, the CDR3 reads TGTGCCAGCAGGCATCTGGCCTTCATAACCTATGAAAAACTGTTTTTT. Its translation: CASRHLAFITYEKLFF. The V gene is TRBV27, the J gene TRBJ1-4; no clear D gene. Germline V lookup: CDR1 MNHEY, CDR2 SMNVEV (reference sequence). The CDR3 spans 16 residues. The germline V and J ends were trimmed by 6 bases and 6 bases, with 20 bases remaining between them.